One sample yielded the 22 T cell receptor beta chains listed below, sequenced in a study of T cell responses to AZD1222 COVID-19 vaccine. The method was immunoSEQ multiplex PCR; TCRdb's version includes in-frame clones alone and lacks a portion of them. The sample holds tens of thousands of clones, just over 85% seen once. The specimen comprised peripheral blood, sampled on day 0 of MenACWY control vaccination. The receptor source for this set is an adult in good health.

In its sample, this clone was seen a few times. This CDR3 is CASSLNSGQGSYEQYF. The DNA of the CDR3 is TGTGCCAGCAGCTTAAACTCGGGACAGGGATCCTACGAGCAGTACTTC. The chain recombines TRBV7-9 with TRBJ2-7; TRBD1 aligns across 9 bases. Losses at the gene ends were 2 bases for V and 1 base for J; bases not matched to a gene: 6. Germline-derived CDR1 and CDR2 are SEHNR and FQNEAQ (reference sequence). The CDR3 spans 16 residues.

The chain carries TRBV30 and TRBJ1-5, with TRBD1 as a possible D gene (5 bases). CDR3 length: 16 residues. The V and J ends lost 1 base and 2 bases respectively, with 15 bases between them. CDR1 is GTSNPN, CDR2 SVGIG, per germline (reference sequence). CDR3 DNA: TGTGCCTGGAGTGAAGGGAAGGGAGGGGGCAATCAGCCCCAGCATTTT. This sequence encodes CAWSEGKGGGNQPQHF.

The rearrangement joins TRBV5-1 to TRBJ1-2, with D possibly being TRBD1 (5 bases). The length of the CDR3 is 15 residues. CDR1 is SGHRS, CDR2 YFSETQ, per germline. V gave up 1 base and J gave up 4 bases, with 14 bases separating them. Here the CDR3 DNA reads TGCGCCAGCAGCTTGAGCCCAGGGCTTTCCTATGGCTACACCTTC. Residues: CASSLSPGLSYGYTF.

The chain employs TRBV30 and TRBJ2-2; D not certain. The CDR3 extends over 14 amino acids. With 2 bases removed from V and 4 bases from J, the gap between germline ends came to 11 bases. CDR1 and CDR2 (germline): GTSNPN, SVGIG (reference sequence). Written as DNA, the CDR3 is TGTGCCTGGAGTTCTGGTTCAGCCACCGGGGAGCTGTTTTTT. It encodes CAWSSGSATGELFF.

This sequence joins TRBV5-6 and TRBJ1-5, with D maybe TRBD1 (5 bases). CDR3 length: 17 residues. Trimming stripped 2 bases from V and 1 base from J, with 16 bases between. Germline V gene data show CDR1 as SGHDT and CDR2 as YYEEEE. The CDR3: CASSFQGESYSNQPQHF. The CDR3 DNA reads as TGTGCCAGCAGCTTTCAGGGCGAATCTTACAGCAATCAGCCCCAGCATTTT.

This rearrangement joins TRBV6-2 or TRBV6-3 to TRBJ2-7; 12 nucleotides align to TRBD2. Germline assignment: CDR1 MNHEY and CDR2 SVGEGT. J lost 3 bases, V lost 5 bases, and 5 bases had no gene match. The CDR3 totals 15 residues. CDR3: CASSQGLAGLYEQYF. CDR3 DNA: TGTGCCAGCAGTCAAGGACTAGCGGGGCTCTACGAGCAGTACTTC.

The V and J genes are TRBV5-1 and TRBJ2-1, with 11 bases lining up with TRBD2. V shed 4 bases, J shed 5 bases, and the junction held 8 bases outside the gene matches. The CDR3 runs to 16 residues. Germline V gene lookup returns CDR1 SGHRS and CDR2 YFSETQ. The CDR3 sequence: CASSRRLAGSNNEQFF. In DNA, the CDR3 is TGCGCCAGCAGCAGGAGACTAGCGGGGTCCAACAATGAGCAGTTCTTC.

This sequence joins TRBV5-6 and TRBJ2-2; D remains unclear. The CDR3 covers 15 residues. Germline-derived CDR1 and CDR2 are SGHDT and YYEEEE. The V and J ends lost 1 base and 8 bases respectively, with 15 bases between them. The chain's CDR3 is CASSLSSGEWGELFF. CDR3 nucleotides: TGTGCCAGCAGCTTGTCTAGTGGGGAATGGGGGGAGCTGTTTTTT.

The chain combines TRBV19 with TRBJ2-5; possibly TRBD1 for D (5 bases). V dropped 2 bases and J dropped 2 bases, with 9 bases sitting between them. From germline, CDR1 is LNHDA and CDR2 SQIVND (reference sequence). The CDR3 loop spans 14 amino acids. The CDR3 region has the DNA TGTGCCAGTAGTATAACAGGAATACAAGAGACCCAGTACTTC. Encoded protein: CASSITGIQETQYF.

This sequence joins TRBV29-1 and TRBJ1-2; tentative D call: TRBD1 (5 bases). Trimming stripped 7 bases from V and 4 bases from J, with 16 bases between. The V gene's germline CDR1 is SQVTM and CDR2 ANQGSEA. CDR3 length equals 13 residues. This chain's CDR3 is CSAAGSRVYGYTF. The DNA for the CDR3 is TGCAGCGCGGCAGGGAGCAGGGTCTATGGCTACACCTTC.

This rearrangement joins TRBV7-2 to TRBJ1-1; no clear D gene. The CDR3 length is 17 residues. The germline V gene has CDR1 SGHTA and CDR2 FQGNSA. The V and J ends lost 1 base and 0 bases respectively, with 15 bases between them. Here the CDR3 reads CASSLVRGRTVNTEAFF. The CDR3 DNA reads TGTGCCAGCAGCTTAGTACGAGGACGGACCGTGAACACTGAAGCTTTCTTT.

J is TRBJ1-5 and V is TRBV6-6, with TRBD1 matching over 8 bases. Looked up from germline, CDR1 is MNHNY and CDR2 is SVGAGI (reference sequence). The CDR3 length is 14 residues. The V segment lost 10 bases and the J segment 2 bases; nucleotides outside the gene matches: 7. CDR3 in DNA: TGTGCCACCAATACAGGGGGTGGCAATCAGCCCCAGCATTTT. It codes for CATNTGGGNQPQHF.

The rearrangement joins TRBV4-1 to TRBJ2-3, with 11 bases that match TRBD2. CDR3 size: 18 residues. Germline CDR1 MGHRA, CDR2 YSYEKL. Trimming took 4 bases from V and 2 from J; bases not matched to a gene: 11. The CDR3 bases are TGCGCCAGCAGCCTTTCCGGGACTAGCGGACTACCCACAGATACGCAGTATTTT. Protein: CASSLSGTSGLPTDTQYF.

This clone turned up a few times. Other DNA variants within this sample encode the same CDR3. This chain uses TRBV12-5 with TRBJ1-3; D call uncertain. V was clipped by 4 bases and J by 4 bases, with 2 bases between them. CDR3 length equals 11 residues. From germline, CDR1 is LGHNT and CDR2 FRNRAP. CDR3 DNA: TGTGCTAGTGGTTCCGGAAACACCATATATTTT. This encodes CASGSGNTIYF.

The CDR3 DNA is TGTGCCAGCAGCGTTGGACAGGGCGATCAGCCCCAGCATTTT. Amino acid sequence: CASSVGQGDQPQHF. The V call is TRBV9, the J call TRBJ1-5, with 8 bases aligning to TRBD1. J was trimmed by 5 bases and V by 2 bases; bases with no gene match: 3. The CDR3 sequence is 14 residues long. Germline V gene data show CDR1 as SGDLS and CDR2 as YYNGEE.

The chain joins TRBV28 to TRBJ2-2; 9 bases agree with TRBD1. The germline V gene encodes CDR1 MDHEN and CDR2 SYDVKM. Unmatched junction bases numbered 6, after V lost 4 bases and J lost 3 bases. The CDR3 covers 16 residues. The CDR3, as DNA: TGTGCCAGCAGTTCGACGGACAGGGGATACACCGGGGAGCTGTTTTTT. It encodes CASSSTDRGYTGELFF.

The rearrangement uses TRBV5-4 and TRBJ2-3; D might be TRBD2 (5 bases). CDR3 length: 18 amino acids. V was pared by 4 bases and J by 0 bases, with 21 bases between. Germline loops: CDR1 SGHNT, CDR2 YYREEE (reference sequence). CDR3 region: CASSPRPGWRQSTDTQYF. The CDR3 nucleotides read TGTGCCAGCAGCCCCCGGCCCGGGTGGAGGCAGAGCACAGATACGCAGTATTTT.

This chain uses TRBV25-1 with TRBJ1-1, with D tentatively TRBD1 (6 bases). Trimming pared 4 bases from V and 4 bases from J, leaving 10 bases between. Per the germline V gene, CDR1 is MGHDK and CDR2 is SYGVNS. CDR3 size: 13 residues. CDR3 DNA: TGTGCCAGCAGTGTTCAGGGGTCCACTGAAGCTTTCTTT. It is translated as CASSVQGSTEAFF.

The chain recombines TRBV5-1 with TRBJ2-5; 12 bases fit TRBD2. Trimming cost V 4 bases and J 2 bases; bases outside gene matches: 6. The germline V gene encodes CDR1 SGHRS and CDR2 YFSETQ. The CDR3 contains 16 residues. This chain's CDR3 is CASSPTSGGPQETQYF. The CDR3 DNA reads TGCGCCAGCAGCCCGACTAGCGGGGGCCCACAAGAGACCCAGTACTTC. The full variable domain, in which reference TRBV5-1 and TRBJ2-5 provide the parts outside the CDR3, is KAGVTQTPRYLIKTRGQQVTLSCSPISGHRSVSWYQQTPGQGLQFLFEYFSETQRNKGNFPGRFSGRQFSNSRSEMNVSTLELGDSALYLCASSPTSGGPQETQYFGPGTRLLVL.

V usage is TRBV15 and J usage is TRBJ1-5, with a weak D call TRBD1 (6 bases). Looked up from germline, CDR1 is LNHNV and CDR2 is YYDKDF (reference sequence). The CDR3 spans 15 residues. Trimming took off 0 bases at V and 6 bases at J, with 12 bases between the two ends. CDR3 coding DNA: TGTGCCACCAGCAGAGATAGGGGGGCCGGTCAGCCCCAGCATTTT. Protein sequence: CATSRDRGAGQPQHF.

The chain joins TRBV29-1 to TRBJ2-3, with TRBD2 matching over 7 bases. Unmatched junction bases numbered 7, after V lost 8 bases and J lost 5 bases. This CDR3 has 12 residues. The germline V gene has CDR1 SQVTM and CDR2 ANQGSEA. This CDR3 reads CSFRLARDTQYF. CDR3 sequence (DNA): TGCAGCTTTCGACTAGCAAGAGATACGCAGTATTTT.

V gene TRBV5-8 combines with J gene TRBJ2-7, with D perhaps matching TRBD1 or TRBD2 (5 bases each). Trimming took 4 bases from V and 5 from J, leaving 22 bases between them. The V gene's germline CDR1 is SGHTS and CDR2 YDEGEE. The CDR3 contains 16 residues. Written as DNA, the CDR3 is TGTGCCAGCAGCATCTCCAGGGAAGTCCGGGGTCACGAGCAGTACTTC. Translation gives CASSISREVRGHEQYF. The whole variable domain, filled in from reference TRBV5-8 and TRBJ2-7, reads EAGVTQSPTHLIKTRGQQATLRCSPISGHTSVYWYQQALGLGLQFLLWYDEGEERNRGNFPPRFSGRQFPNYSSELNVNALELEDSALYLCASSISREVRGHEQYFGPGTRLTVT.